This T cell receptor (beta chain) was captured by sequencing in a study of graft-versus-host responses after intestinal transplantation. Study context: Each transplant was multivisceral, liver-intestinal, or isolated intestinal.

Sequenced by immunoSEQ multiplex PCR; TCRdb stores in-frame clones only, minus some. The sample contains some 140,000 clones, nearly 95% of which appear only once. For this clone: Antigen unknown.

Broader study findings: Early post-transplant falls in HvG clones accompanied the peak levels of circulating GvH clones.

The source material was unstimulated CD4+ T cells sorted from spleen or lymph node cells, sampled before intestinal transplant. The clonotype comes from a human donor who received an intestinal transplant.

Here the CDR3 DNA reads TGTGCCACCGCACCGGGACTAGGGTACAATGAGCAGTTCTTC. Its protein product is CATAPGLGYNEQFF. The chain links TRBV19 to TRBJ2-1, with 8 bases matching TRBD2. Germline V gene lookup returns CDR1 LNHDA and CDR2 SQIVND (reference sequence). The length of the CDR3 is 14 residues. Trimming at V came to 10 bases and at J to 4 bases, leaving 9 bases not matched to a gene.